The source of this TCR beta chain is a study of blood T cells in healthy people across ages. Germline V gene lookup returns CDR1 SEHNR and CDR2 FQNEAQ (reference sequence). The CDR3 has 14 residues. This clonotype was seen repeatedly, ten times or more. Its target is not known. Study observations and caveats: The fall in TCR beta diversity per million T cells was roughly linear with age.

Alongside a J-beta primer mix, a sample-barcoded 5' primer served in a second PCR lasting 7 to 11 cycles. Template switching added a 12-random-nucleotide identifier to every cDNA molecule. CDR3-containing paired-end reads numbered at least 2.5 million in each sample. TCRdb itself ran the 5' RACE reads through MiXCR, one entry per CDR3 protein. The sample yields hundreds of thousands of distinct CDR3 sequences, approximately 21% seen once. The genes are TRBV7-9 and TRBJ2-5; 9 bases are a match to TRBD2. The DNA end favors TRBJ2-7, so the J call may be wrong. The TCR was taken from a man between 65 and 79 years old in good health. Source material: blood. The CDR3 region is CASSLVAGAYEQYF. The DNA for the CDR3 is TGTGCCAGCAGCTTGGTAGCGGGGGCCTACGAGCAGTACTTC.